The rows below give T cell receptor beta chains drawn from one sample of a study of CD8+ T cells in alopecia areata. Here immunoSEQ multiplex PCR was the method, and the copy in TCRdb shows in-frame clones only, minus some. The repertoire includes nearly 95,000 clones, about three quarters of them detected once, and about 18% sits in the top ten. This material consisted of CD8+ T cells sorted from blood, taken between weeks 43 and 45, from a patient treated with tofacitinib. The receptors come from a human donor with alopecia areata. Each CDR3 is given with its conserved first and last residue. D genes are given only for firm matches. A row's size may be missing; if present it is once, few, many or a size class.

cdr3_length | v_call | clone_size | d_call | cdr3_aa
16 | TRBV4-3 | . | TRBD1 | CASSQDGTGAGNTIYF
13 | TRBV2 | . | . | CASSPGAGSEQFF
17 | TRBV27 | . | TRBD1 | CASSPQPSGTGNPLLHF
15 | TRBV4-3 | . | TRBD1 | CASSQDPGTGYGYTF
17 | TRBV2 | . | TRBD1 | CASRVGQGSSLATEAFF
15 | TRBV7-2 | few | . | CASSLGQLPYDEQFF
15 | TRBV14 | . | . | CASSQDDTSWNTIYF
16 | TRBV7-2 | . | TRBD1 | CASSFGGDRNHYEQYF
14 | TRBV7-9 | . | . | CASSLGQGDTEAFF
16 | TRBV5-1 | few | TRBD1 | CASSTYDRALSYEQYF
11 | TRBV29-1 | few | . | CSVYSYNEQFF
14 | TRBV4-3 | . | . | CASSQSRERGEAFF
15 | TRBV30 | few | TRBD1 | CAWNPGQGARSGYTF
11 | TRBV6-5 | . | . | CASSYGNGYTF